Following are 8 T cell receptor beta chains from one sample sequenced in a study of T cell clones after liver transplantation. Repertoires were generated with immunoSEQ multiplex PCR, while TCRdb's copy carries only in-frame clones and drops some. The sample lists about 15,000 clones, around 90% seen once, with 48% in the top ten. Sequenced here: CD8+ T cells from blood, sampled before liver transplant. These receptors were taken from a human donor who received a liver transplant.

CDR3 amino acids: CASSLARGSNEQYF. The DNA of the CDR3 is TGCGCCAGCAGCCTAGCTAGAGGTTCCAACGAGCAGTACTTC. The genes are TRBV4-1 and TRBJ2-7; no definite D call. The CDR3 extends over 14 amino acids. Trimming left V 4 bases short and J 5 bases short, with 15 bases between. In germline, CDR1 is MGHRA, CDR2 YSYEKL.

The CDR3 region is CAIAIRGAGANVLTF. The CDR3 DNA is TGTGCCATCGCCATCAGGGGGGCTGGGGCCAACGTCCTGACTTTC. This chain uses TRBV10-3 with TRBJ2-6; tentatively, D is TRBD1 (7 bases). Trimming pared 8 bases from V and 2 bases from J, leaving 13 bases between. Germline V gene data show CDR1 as ENHRY and CDR2 as SYGVKD. The CDR3 runs 15 residues.

The rearrangement joins TRBV28 to TRBJ2-7; D tentatively reads TRBD1 or TRBD2 (5 bases each). The length of the CDR3 is 14 residues. Germline lookup yields CDR1 MDHEN and CDR2 SYDVKM. V lost 7 bases and J 0 bases, leaving 13 bases between the germline ends. This CDR3 reads CASTPSGSSYEQYF. DNA for the CDR3: TGTGCCAGCACCCCCTCAGGGAGCTCCTACGAGCAGTACTTC. Full variable domain (remainder filled in from reference TRBV28 and TRBJ2-7): DVKVTQSSRYLVKRTGEKVFLECVQDMDHENMFWYRQDPGLGLRLIYFSYDVKMKEKGDIPEGYSVSREKKERFSLILESASTNQTSMYLCASTPSGSSYEQYFGPGTRLTVT.

The gene calls are TRBV6-1 and TRBJ1-3; the D is unclear. Trimming shortened V by 1 base and J by 3 bases, and 7 bases separated the two germline ends. Germline CDR1 reads MNHNS; CDR2 reads SASEGT. The CDR3 has 14 residues. The CDR3, as DNA: TGTGCCAGCAGTGAAGTAGGGAGTGGAAACACCATATATTTT. It yields the protein CASSEVGSGNTIYF.

The genes are TRBV18 and TRBJ2-7, with 8 bases that match TRBD2. The CDR3 covers 16 residues. The germline V gene encodes CDR1 KGHSH and CDR2 LQKENI. V lost 6 bases to trimming and J lost 6 bases; unmatched junction nucleotides: 16. This chain's CDR3 is CASSHSSGRELGEQYF. DNA for the CDR3: TGTGCCAGCTCCCATTCGTCCGGGAGGGAATTGGGCGAGCAGTACTTC.

The chain employs TRBV7-6 and TRBJ2-7, with a possible D match to TRBD2 (5 bases). Germline-derived CDR1 and CDR2 are SGHVS and FNYEAQ. With 5 bases removed from V and 4 bases from J, the gap between germline ends came to 15 bases. This CDR3 has 14 amino acids. The DNA of the CDR3 is TGTGCCAGCAGCCCCCTAGAGACGGGGTACGAGCAGTACTTC. Translated: CASSPLETGYEQYF.

This sequence joins TRBV11-3 and TRBJ2-4; D call uncertain. Germline V gene lookup returns CDR1 SGHNT and CDR2 YENEEA. The CDR3 consists of 15 residues. V was shortened by 4 bases and J by 3 bases, with 13 bases between the two germline ends. In DNA, the CDR3 is TGTGCCAGCAGCTCTACACGGGTTGGCAAAAACATTCAGTACTTC. This gives the protein CASSSTRVGKNIQYF.

This chain links TRBV27 with TRBJ2-7, with 7 positions matching TRBD1. CDR3 length: 13 residues. The J segment lost 7 bases and the V segment lost 3 bases, leaving 6 bases of the junction unmatched. Looked up from germline, CDR1 is MNHEY and CDR2 is SMNVEV (reference sequence). The CDR3 DNA sequence: TGTGCCAGCAGTTTGAACAGGGGAATAGAGCAGTACTTC. It encodes CASSLNRGIEQYF.